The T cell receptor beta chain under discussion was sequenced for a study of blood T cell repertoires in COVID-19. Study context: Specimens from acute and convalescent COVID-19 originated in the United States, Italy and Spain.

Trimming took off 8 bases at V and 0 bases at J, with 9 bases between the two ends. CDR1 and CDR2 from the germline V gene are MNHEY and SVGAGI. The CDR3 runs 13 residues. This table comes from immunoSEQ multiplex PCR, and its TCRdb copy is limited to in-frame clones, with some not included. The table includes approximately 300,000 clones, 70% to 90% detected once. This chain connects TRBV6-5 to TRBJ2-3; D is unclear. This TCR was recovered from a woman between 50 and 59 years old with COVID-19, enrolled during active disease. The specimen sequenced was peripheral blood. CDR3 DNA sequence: TGTGCCAGCCTAAGTCAAAGCACAGATACGCAGTATTTT. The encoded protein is CASLSQSTDTQYF.